This entry lists 29 T cell receptor beta chains sequenced from one sample in a study of OX40 agonist ivuxolimab in advanced cancers. The library was produced with the immunoSEQ multiplex PCR assay. Imported from immuneACCESS, the table was reduced by TCRdb to in-frame sequences with V and J called. These copies leave out some clones; in studies compared against another copy, an unresolved V gene accounts for under half, and the cause of the remainder is not known. This sample lists around 76,000 clones; 85% were detected once. Together, the top ten hold about 0.6% of the sample. Sequenced material: CD4+ or CD8+ T cells sorted from blood, taken in a trial of the OX40 agonist ivuxolimab. Receptors were obtained from an adult with an advanced solid tumor such as melanoma, head and neck, liver or kidney cancer.

The chain carries TRBV7-2 and TRBJ1-3; D is ambiguous. Trimming took 2 bases from V and 1 from J, leaving 6 bases between them. Germline CDR1 and CDR2: SGHTA and FQGNSA. The CDR3 spans 14 residues. The CDR3 DNA sequence: TGTGCCAGCAGCTTATTAGGATCTGGAAACACCATATATTTT. Protein: CASSLLGSGNTIYF.

The chain recombines TRBV5-8 with TRBJ2-7, with D perhaps matching TRBD2 (7 bases). This CDR3 is 15 amino acids long. Deletions cut 2 bases from V and 0 bases from J, with 12 bases between. In germline, CDR1 is SGHTS, CDR2 YDEGEE. The CDR3 nucleotides read TGTGCCAGCAGCTTAGGCGGGGGCCTCTCCTACGAGCAGTACTTC. The encoded protein is CASSLGGGLSYEQYF.

This sequence joins TRBV5-1 and TRBJ2-3, with TRBD1 matching 8 bases. Germline values: CDR1 SGHRS, CDR2 YFSETQ. V dropped 6 bases and J dropped 4; count of bases not matched to a gene: 10. This CDR3 spans 15 amino acids. CDR3 sequence: CASTLGQVGADTQYF. In nucleotides, the CDR3 is TGCGCCAGCACCCTGGGACAGGTGGGGGCAGATACGCAGTATTTT.

This chain uses TRBV4-3 with TRBJ2-7; D remains unclear. The CDR3 length is 15 residues. Germline loops: CDR1 LGHNA, CDR2 YSLEER. V gave up 0 bases and J gave up 3 bases, with 12 bases separating them. The chain's CDR3 is CASSQDRQAIYEQYF. The DNA of the CDR3 is TGCGCCAGCAGCCAAGATAGGCAGGCGATCTACGAGCAGTACTTC.

This rearrangement joins TRBV23-1 to TRBJ1-2; no clear D gene. TRBV23-1 is identified as an open reading frame with a role that is uncertain. The CDR3 runs 17 residues. V gave up 1 base and J gave up 1 base, with 16 bases separating them. Here the CDR3 DNA reads TGCGCCAGCAGTCAATGTGCTCGGACCTGGGTTAACTATGGCTACACCTTC. This sequence encodes CASSQCARTWVNYGYTF.

This chain uses TRBV7-2 with TRBJ2-3; D unresolved. This CDR3 region has 13 residues. Germline CDR1 SGHTA, CDR2 FQGNSA. The V end was cut by 4 bases, the J end by 8 bases, with 13 bases between. CDR3 DNA: TGTGCCAGCAGCTCCTCGCGGTGGGGTACGCAGTATTTT. It yields the protein CASSSSRWGTQYF.

The genes are TRBV2 and TRBJ1-2; a possible D gene is TRBD1 (5 bases). V was shortened by 7 bases and J by 6 bases, with 15 bases between the two germline ends. Germline V gene lookup returns CDR1 SNHLY and CDR2 FYNNEI. The CDR3 runs to 13 residues. CDR3 loop: CASIWDPKDGYTF. CDR3 bases: TGTGCCAGCATATGGGACCCTAAGGATGGCTACACCTTC.

The chain joins TRBV5-1 to TRBJ2-5; D may be TRBD2 (7 bases). Germline V gene data show CDR1 as SGHRS and CDR2 as YFSETQ. The CDR3 runs 15 residues. V was trimmed by 0 bases and J by 1 base, leaving 10 bases between them. The CDR3 bases are TGCGCCAGCAGCTTGGGGGGGGGCACCCAAGAGACCCAGTACTTC. It yields the protein CASSLGGGTQETQYF.

The chain joins TRBV6-1 to TRBJ1-1, with TRBD1 identical over 7 bases. Per germline, CDR1 MNHNS and CDR2 SASEGT. CDR3 size: 14 residues. Unmatched junction bases numbered 5, after V lost 6 bases and J lost 1 base. The CDR3 nucleotides read TGTGCCAGCAGGGGGACAGCTTCGAACACTGAAGCTTTCTTT. Its translation: CASRGTASNTEAFF.

The chain joins TRBV7-9 to TRBJ2-7; D not resolved. Trimming left V 5 bases short and J 6 bases short, with 11 bases between. There are 12 residues in the CDR3. Per the germline V gene, CDR1 is SEHNR and CDR2 is FQNEAQ (reference sequence). The CDR3 DNA reads as TGTGCCAGCAGCCGCTCCGAAGGCGAGCAGTACTTC. It codes for CASSRSEGEQYF.

The chain combines TRBV7-2 with TRBJ1-5; D possibly corresponds to TRBD1 (5 bases). Trimming left V 4 bases short and J 1 base short, with 14 bases between. Per the germline V gene, CDR1 is SGHTA and CDR2 is FQGNSA. The CDR3 extends over 16 amino acids. In DNA, the CDR3 is TGTGCCAGCAGCTCGCCTGGGACTTCGAGCAATCAGCCCCAGCATTTT. This codes for CASSSPGTSSNQPQHF.

This chain uses TRBV5-1 with TRBJ2-5, with 9 bases fitting TRBD2. This CDR3 region has 14 residues. Germline V CDR1 and CDR2: SGHRS, YFSETQ. With 4 bases clipped from V and 5 bases from J, the junction kept 6 bases outside the gene matches. Written as DNA, the CDR3 is TGCGCCAGCAGCCTAGCGGGGTCGGGGGAGACCCAGTACTTC. Translation gives CASSLAGSGETQYF.

This clone was seen only once. The CDR3 DNA is TGTGCCAGCAGTTACAACAGGGACAGCACTGAAGCTTTCTTT. This sequence encodes CASSYNRDSTEAFF. The chain recombines TRBV6-4 with TRBJ1-1, with 7 bases aligning to TRBD1. CDR3 size: 14 residues. Germline assignment: CDR1 MRHNA and CDR2 SNTAGT. The V segment lost 5 bases and the J segment 4 bases; nucleotides outside the gene matches: 7.

The chain is built from TRBV11-2 and TRBJ2-2, with D unclear. The CDR3 has 12 residues. CDR1 and CDR2 (germline): SGHAT, FQNNGV. Trimming pared 0 bases from V and 7 bases from J, leaving 3 bases between. The CDR3 spells CASSLENGELFF. CDR3 bases: TGTGCCAGCAGCTTAGAGAACGGGGAGCTGTTTTTT.

V is TRBV19 and J is TRBJ2-1; 12 bases map to TRBD2. The trim removed 3 bases at V and 4 bases at J, leaving 7 bases unmatched. The germline V gene encodes CDR1 LNHDA and CDR2 SQIVND (reference sequence). This CDR3 contains 17 residues. CDR3 DNA: TGTGCCAGTAGTATTCAGCTAGCGGGGGGGCTGTACAATGAGCAGTTCTTC. Its protein is CASSIQLAGGLYNEQFF.

V gene TRBV6-5 combines with J gene TRBJ1-3; D uncertain. V was shortened by 5 bases and J by 4 bases, with 9 bases between the two germline ends. Per the germline V gene, CDR1 is MNHEY and CDR2 is SVGAGI. The length of the CDR3 is 13 residues. DNA for the CDR3: TGTGCCAGCAGTCCTCGAGGAGGAAACACCATATATTTT. The encoded protein is CASSPRGGNTIYF.

This chain connects TRBV19 to TRBJ1-1; TRBD1 aligns across 8 bases. This CDR3 is 15 amino acids long. With 2 bases clipped from V and 4 bases from J, the junction kept 6 bases outside the gene matches. CDR1 and CDR2 from the germline V gene are LNHDA and SQIVND (reference sequence). The CDR3 nucleotides read TGTGCCAGTAGTATACAGGGGGCGCTGGGCACTGAAGCTTTCTTT. Translation: CASSIQGALGTEAFF.

V usage is TRBV30 and J usage is TRBJ2-1; D remains unclear. Deletions cut 0 bases from V and 8 bases from J, with 5 bases between. CDR3 length: 11 residues. Germline V gene lookup returns CDR1 GTSNPN and CDR2 SVGIG (reference sequence). The CDR3 DNA reads as TGTGCCTGGAGTGTGGCGTATGAGCAGTTCTTC. This gives the protein CAWSVAYEQFF. The full variable domain, with the rest looked up from reference TRBV30 and TRBJ2-1, is SQTIHQWPATLVQPVGSPLSLECTVEGTSNPNLYWYRQAAGRGLQLLFYSVGIGQISSEVPQNLSASRPQDRQFILSSKKLLLSDSGFYLCAWSVAYEQFFGPGTRLTVL.

The chain is built from TRBV25-1 and TRBJ2-2; no definite D call. V was cut by 7 bases and J by 7 bases, with 10 bases left in between. Per germline, CDR1 MGHDK and CDR2 SYGVNS. This CDR3 has 12 residues. The CDR3 coding sequence is TGTGCCAGCAACCGTAACTTCGGGGAGCTGTTTTTT. It is translated as CASNRNFGELFF.

The V gene is TRBV5-8, the J gene TRBJ2-3; D not certain. Trimming shortened V by 1 base and J by 0 bases, and 12 bases separated the two germline ends. The length of the CDR3 is 16 residues. Germline CDR1 SGHTS, CDR2 YDEGEE. CDR3 in DNA: TGTGCCAGCAGCTTGTCAGGAGCGTCTAGCACAGATACGCAGTATTTT. Amino acids: CASSLSGASSTDTQYF.

This clone was found once. The rearrangement joins TRBV4-3 to TRBJ1-4; 9 positions match TRBD1. CDR1 LGHNA and CDR2 YSLEER come from the germline V gene. The CDR3 runs 14 residues. After removal of 6 bases from V and 9 bases from J, the junction contained 8 bases not matched to a gene. CDR3 residues: CASSTGTGTKKLFF. In DNA, the CDR3 is TGCGCCAGCAGTACGGGGACAGGGACCAAAAAACTGTTTTTT.

The rearrangement uses TRBV7-3 and TRBJ2-5; TRBD2 aligns across 8 bases. This CDR3 has 15 amino acids. Per germline, CDR1 SGHTA and CDR2 FQGTGA. V dropped 3 bases and J dropped 4; count of bases not matched to a gene: 7. CDR3 protein: CASSFTGGATETQYF. In DNA form, the CDR3 reads TGTGCCAGCAGCTTCACCGGGGGGGCAACAGAGACCCAGTACTTC.

A single count supports this clone. V and J are TRBV2 and TRBJ2-1; 7 bases are a match to TRBD1. This CDR3 contains 14 residues. The junction had 7 bases not matched to a gene; V was cut back by 7 bases and J by 4 bases. The germline V gene has CDR1 SNHLY and CDR2 FYNNEI. As DNA, the CDR3 is TGTGCCAGCACCGGCAGGGGGTCGTACAATGAGCAGTTCTTC. Translated, it gives CASTGRGSYNEQFF.

V is TRBV5-4 and J is TRBJ1-4; tentative D call: TRBD1 (6 bases). Deletions cut 3 bases from V and 6 bases from J, with 12 bases between. The CDR3 totals 14 residues. Germline lookup yields CDR1 SGHNT and CDR2 YYREEE (reference sequence). CDR3 sequence: CASSSQGSHEKLFF. The CDR3 DNA reads TGTGCCAGCAGCTCACAGGGATCCCATGAAAAACTGTTTTTT.

The rearrangement uses TRBV4-1 and TRBJ2-7; TRBD2 agrees at 8 bases. Germline lookup yields CDR1 MGHRA and CDR2 YSYEKL. V trimming: 2 bases; J trimming: 0 bases; junction bases outside the gene matches: 3. The CDR3 consists of 15 residues. This chain's CDR3 is CASSQNSGASYEQYF. DNA for the CDR3: TGCGCCAGCAGCCAAAATAGCGGGGCCTCCTACGAGCAGTACTTC.

The V call is TRBV19, the J call TRBJ1-5, with D possibly matching TRBD1 (5 bases). Germline CDR1 and CDR2: LNHDA and SQIVND (reference sequence). Trimming cost V 6 bases and J 5 bases, with 8 bases left between them. There are 12 residues in the CDR3. This CDR3 reads CASRRGDQPQHF. CDR3 in DNA: TGTGCCAGTAGACGAGGGGATCAGCCCCAGCATTTT.

This chain connects TRBV4-3 to TRBJ2-7; D possibly matches TRBD1 or TRBD2 (5 bases each). Trimming took off 4 bases at V and 3 bases at J, with 16 bases between the two ends. CDR1 is LGHNA, CDR2 YSLEER, per germline. This CDR3 has 15 residues. The CDR3 protein is CASSRYRDANYEQYF. The CDR3 coding sequence is TGCGCCAGCAGCCGCTACCGGGACGCTAACTACGAGCAGTACTTC.

DNA for the CDR3: TGTGCCAGTAGAGCCTCCGGGACAGATTATGGCTACACCTTC. The encoded protein is CASRASGTDYGYTF. V is TRBV6-5 and J is TRBJ1-2; 7 bases fit TRBD1. This CDR3 comprises 14 residues. The germline CDR1 and CDR2 sequences are MNHEY and SVGAGI. J gave up 5 bases and V 9 bases, and 12 bases lay outside the gene matches.

The J gene is TRBJ1-6, the V gene TRBV6-1; no clear D gene. CDR3 length: 13 amino acids. The germline V gene encodes CDR1 MNHNS and CDR2 SASEGT. Trimming took 7 bases from V and 10 from J, leaving 14 bases between them. The CDR3 DNA follows: TGTGCCAGCACCCCTCGCGGAGGGTCACCCCTCCACTTT. It yields the protein CASTPRGGSPLHF.